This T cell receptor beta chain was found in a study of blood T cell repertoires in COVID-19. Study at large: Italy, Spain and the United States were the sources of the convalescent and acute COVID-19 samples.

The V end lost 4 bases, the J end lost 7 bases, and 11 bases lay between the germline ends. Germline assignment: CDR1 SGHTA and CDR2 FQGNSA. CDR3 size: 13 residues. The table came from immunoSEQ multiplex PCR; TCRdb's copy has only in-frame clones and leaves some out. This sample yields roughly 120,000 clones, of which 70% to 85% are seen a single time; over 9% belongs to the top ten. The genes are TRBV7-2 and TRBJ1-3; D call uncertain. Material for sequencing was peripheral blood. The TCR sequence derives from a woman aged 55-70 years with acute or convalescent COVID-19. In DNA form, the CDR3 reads TGTGCCAGCAGCTCGTACAACATGAACACCATATATTTT. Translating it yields CASSSYNMNTIYF.